This T cell receptor beta chain comes out of a study of T cells after yellow fever vaccination. Study at large: CD3, CD45RA, CCR7 and CD95 guided sorting of the EM, EMRA, CM and Tscm memory subsets. Study results and limitations: Re-detected after boosting: most primary clones, 96% of CD4 and roughly 88% of CD8. Memory subsets that were sorted on day 0 lacked detectable signal for almost all vaccine-responding clonotypes.

The CDR3 runs to 15 residues. The J segment lost 2 bases and the V segment lost 4 bases, leaving 2 bases of the junction unmatched. Germline CDR1 reads SGHVS; CDR2 reads FNYEAQ. It was through 5'RACE template switching that TCR cDNA was made, with a universal primer site and UMIs added. TCRdb re-called the 5' RACE reads with MiXCR, one entry per CDR3 protein. The table records 25,000 to 35,000 distinct CDR3 sequences, approximately 6% of them present only once. This clonotype has at least ten counts. This specimen was PBMCs, either bulk or a sorted T-cell subset (CD4+, CD8+, memory, or dextramer-sorted; not recorded which), taken on the day of the yellow fever booster vaccination. The sequence derives from a man younger than 40 who received the YFV17D yellow fever vaccine. The V and J genes are TRBV7-6 and TRBJ1-6; 7 positions match TRBD1. Here the CDR3 reads CASSYRGTYNSPLHF. CDR3 sequence (DNA): TGTGCCAGCAGCTACAGGGGAACCTATAATTCACCCCTCCACTTT.